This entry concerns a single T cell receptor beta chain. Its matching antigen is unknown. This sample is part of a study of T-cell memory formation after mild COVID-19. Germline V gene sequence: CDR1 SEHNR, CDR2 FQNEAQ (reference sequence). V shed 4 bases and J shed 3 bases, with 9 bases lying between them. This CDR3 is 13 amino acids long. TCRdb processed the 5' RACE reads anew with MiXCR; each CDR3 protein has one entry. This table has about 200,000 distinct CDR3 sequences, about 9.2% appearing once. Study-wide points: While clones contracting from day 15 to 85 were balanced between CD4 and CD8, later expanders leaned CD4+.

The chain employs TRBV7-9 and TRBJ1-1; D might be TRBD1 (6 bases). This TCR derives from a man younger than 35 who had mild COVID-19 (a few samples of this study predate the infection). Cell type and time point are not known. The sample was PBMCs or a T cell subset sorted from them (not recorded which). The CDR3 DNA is TGTGCCAGCAGCTATACAGGGTACACTGAAGCTTTCTTT. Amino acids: CASSYTGYTEAFF.